The TCR beta chain described here comes from a study of CD8 T cells in Susac syndrome. This clonotype was recorded only once. The trim removed 1 base at V and 8 bases at J, leaving 5 bases unmatched. Germline CDR1 reads SGHRS; CDR2 reads YFSETQ. The CDR3 runs 15 residues. Reverse transcription of 0.5 to 1 ug RNA was carried out with random hexamers. TCRdb reprocessed the immunoSEQ multiplex PCR reads via MiXCR and lists one record per CDR3 protein. Here the sample spans a few hundred thousand distinct CDR3 sequences, roughly 93% being singletons. Sequencing was done on a sample of CD4+ T cells from PBMCs. The source is a human donor with multiple sclerosis. The chain couples TRBV5-1 to TRBJ1-4; TRBD1 agrees at 10 bases. CDR3 sequence (DNA): TGCGCCAGCAGCTTGTCCGGGACAGGGGACGAAAAACTGTTTTTT. Protein: CASSLSGTGDEKLFF.